This TCR beta chain was captured by sequencing in a study of T cell repertoires in cytomegalovirus infection (dated by TCRdb to the late 2010s). With respect to the entire study: Recently identified HLA-C-restricted CMV epitopes, whose presentation resists viral immunomodulation, were targeted by peptide stimulations together with well-studied HLA-B-restricted epitopes. Donor HLA type was relevant to the analysis, as public TCR beta signatures indicated carriage of CMV infection together with the matching HLA type. What the work shows at the level of the full study, not this receptor alone: The ex vivo response was dominated by HLA-C-restricted CMV-specific TCR beta clonotypes, which also provided the single most frequent clonotype in two of eight donors. Carriers of CMV infection plus the relevant HLA type were discriminated by the cumulative frequency of public TCR beta family members in the study cohort and in an independent approximately 360-donor cohort.

The instrument given in TCRdb is Illumina HiSeq 1500. The public reads were reanalyzed by TCRdb: fastp trimming at Q25, MiXCR alignment, in-frame beta chains only. Each entry is one CDR3 protein sequence, shown with its most common DNA and genes. Within this sample are fewer than 950,000 distinct CDR3 sequences, with about 33% of them counted one time only. The top ten hold approximately 13% of the sample. Trimming removed 2 bases from V and 11 bases from J; the gene matches leave 3 bases unexplained. The CDR3 goes from the cysteine to the phenylalanine over 12 residues. The kept DNA is CDR3 alone, 36 bases in frame from the first base. Based on the germline V gene, the CDR1 and CDR2 sequences are MNHGY and SAAAGT. As concerns this clonotype: No antigen is known for it. The input lacks base qualities; no much larger clone sits a single base away.

The treatment or condition label, as the study defines it: in vitro stimulation with specific CMV peptide epitopes to enrich CMV-specific T cells. The V and J genes are TRBV6-8 and TRBJ2-7; TRBD1 fits 10 bases in the junction. Source: cultured CD8+ T cells from PBMCs, taken from culture after CMV antigen stimulation. The sequence came from a human donor in good health (CMV status not recorded). Some clones in this sample may be carry-over from other donors' samples. The DNA sequence follows: TGTGCCAGCAGTTACCCCGGACAGGGGGAGTACTTC. This is translated as CASSYPGQGEYF.